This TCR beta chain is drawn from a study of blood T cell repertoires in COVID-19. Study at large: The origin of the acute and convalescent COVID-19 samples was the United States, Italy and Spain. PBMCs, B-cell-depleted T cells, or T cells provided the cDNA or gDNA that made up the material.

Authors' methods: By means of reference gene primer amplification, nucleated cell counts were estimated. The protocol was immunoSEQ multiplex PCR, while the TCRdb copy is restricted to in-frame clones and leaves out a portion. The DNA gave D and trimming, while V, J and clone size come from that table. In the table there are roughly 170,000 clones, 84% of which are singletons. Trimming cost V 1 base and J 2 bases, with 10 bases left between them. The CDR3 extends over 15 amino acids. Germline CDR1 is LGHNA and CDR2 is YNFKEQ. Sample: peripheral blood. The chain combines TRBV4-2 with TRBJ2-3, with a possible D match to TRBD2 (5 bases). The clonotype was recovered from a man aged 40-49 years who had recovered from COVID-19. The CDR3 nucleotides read TGTGCCAGCAGCCAAGGATCCGGGGACACAGATACGCAGTATTTT. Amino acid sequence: CASSQGSGDTDTQYF.